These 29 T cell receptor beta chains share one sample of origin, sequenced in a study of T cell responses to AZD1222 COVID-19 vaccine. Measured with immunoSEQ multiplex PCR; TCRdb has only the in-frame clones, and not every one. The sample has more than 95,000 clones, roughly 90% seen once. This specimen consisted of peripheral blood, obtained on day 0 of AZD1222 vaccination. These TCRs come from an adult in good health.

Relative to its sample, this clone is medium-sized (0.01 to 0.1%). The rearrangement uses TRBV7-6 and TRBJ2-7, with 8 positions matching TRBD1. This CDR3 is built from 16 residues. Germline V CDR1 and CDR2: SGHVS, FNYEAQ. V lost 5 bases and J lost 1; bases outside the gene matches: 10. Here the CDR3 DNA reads TGTGCCAGCAGCCGGGGTCCGACAGGGGCTTCCTACGAGCAGTACTTC. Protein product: CASSRGPTGASYEQYF.

CDR3 in amino acids: CASSYGEVDTDTQYF. The CDR3 coding sequence is TGTGCCAGCAGTTACGGTGAAGTGGACACAGATACGCAGTATTTT. V usage is TRBV6-2 or TRBV6-3 and J usage is TRBJ2-3; the D is unclear. The V gene lost 2 bases and the J gene lost 2 bases, with 11 bases spanning the gap. Looked up from germline, CDR1 is MNHEY and CDR2 is SVGEGT. The CDR3 is made up of 15 amino acids.

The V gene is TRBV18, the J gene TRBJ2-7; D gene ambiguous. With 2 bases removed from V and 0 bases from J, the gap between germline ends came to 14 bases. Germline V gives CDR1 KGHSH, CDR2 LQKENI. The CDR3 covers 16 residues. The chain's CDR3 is CASSPMNRASSYEQYF. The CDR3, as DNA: TGTGCCAGCTCACCAATGAATCGGGCGAGCTCCTACGAGCAGTACTTC.

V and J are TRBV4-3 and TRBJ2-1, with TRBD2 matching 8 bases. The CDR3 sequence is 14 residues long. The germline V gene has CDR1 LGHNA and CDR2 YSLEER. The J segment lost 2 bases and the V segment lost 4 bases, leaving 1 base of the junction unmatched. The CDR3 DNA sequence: TGCGCCAGCAGCCCGGGGGGGACCTACAATGAGCAGTTCTTC. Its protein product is CASSPGGTYNEQFF.

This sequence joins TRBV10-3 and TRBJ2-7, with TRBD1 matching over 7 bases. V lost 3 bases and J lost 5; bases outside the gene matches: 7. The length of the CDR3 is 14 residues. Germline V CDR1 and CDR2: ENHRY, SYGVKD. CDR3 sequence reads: CAISESSTGNEQYF. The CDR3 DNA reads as TGTGCCATCAGTGAATCTTCGACAGGGAACGAGCAGTACTTC.

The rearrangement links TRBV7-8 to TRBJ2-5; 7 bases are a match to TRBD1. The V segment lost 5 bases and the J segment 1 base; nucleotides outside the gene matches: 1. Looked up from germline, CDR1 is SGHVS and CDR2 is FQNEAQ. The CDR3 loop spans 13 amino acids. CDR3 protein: CASSRDSQETQYF. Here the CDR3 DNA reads TGTGCCAGCAGCAGGGACAGCCAAGAGACCCAGTACTTC.

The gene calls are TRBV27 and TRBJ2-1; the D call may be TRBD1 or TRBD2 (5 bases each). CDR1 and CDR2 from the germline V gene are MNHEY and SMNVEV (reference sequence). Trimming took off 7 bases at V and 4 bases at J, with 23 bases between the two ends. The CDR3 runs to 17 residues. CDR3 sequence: CASTKGWTLGLYNEQFF. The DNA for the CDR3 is TGTGCCAGCACCAAGGGGTGGACACTCGGACTTTACAATGAGCAGTTCTTC.

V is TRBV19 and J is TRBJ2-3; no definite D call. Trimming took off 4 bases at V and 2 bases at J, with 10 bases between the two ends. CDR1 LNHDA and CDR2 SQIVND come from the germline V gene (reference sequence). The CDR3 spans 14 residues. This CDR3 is CASSRAQSTDTQYF. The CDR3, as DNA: TGTGCCAGTAGTAGGGCACAGTCCACAGATACGCAGTATTTT.

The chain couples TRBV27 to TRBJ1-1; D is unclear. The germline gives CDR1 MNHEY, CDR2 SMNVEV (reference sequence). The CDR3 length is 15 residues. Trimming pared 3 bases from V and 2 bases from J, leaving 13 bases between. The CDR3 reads CASSFRVGSNTEAFF. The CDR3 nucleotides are TGTGCCAGCAGTTTTCGCGTTGGCTCTAACACTGAAGCTTTCTTT.

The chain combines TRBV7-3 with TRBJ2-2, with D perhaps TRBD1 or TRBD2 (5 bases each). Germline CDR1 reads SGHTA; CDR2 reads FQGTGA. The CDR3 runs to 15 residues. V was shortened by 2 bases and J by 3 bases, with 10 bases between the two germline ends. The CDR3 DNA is TGTGCCAGCAGCTTAGGGACGATGGACACCGGGGAGCTGTTTTTT. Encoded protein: CASSLGTMDTGELFF.

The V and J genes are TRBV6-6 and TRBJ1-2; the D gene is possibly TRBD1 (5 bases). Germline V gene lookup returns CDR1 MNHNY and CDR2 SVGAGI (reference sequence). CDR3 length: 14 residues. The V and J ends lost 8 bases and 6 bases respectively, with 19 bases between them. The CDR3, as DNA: TGTGCCAGCGTCACTGGGGGGGGTGGTAATGGCTACACCTTC. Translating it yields CASVTGGGGNGYTF.

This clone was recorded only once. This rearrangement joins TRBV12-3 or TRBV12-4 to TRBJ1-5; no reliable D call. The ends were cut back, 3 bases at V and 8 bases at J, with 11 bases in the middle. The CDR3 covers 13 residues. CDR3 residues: CASSFPPAEPQHF. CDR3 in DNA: TGTGCCAGCAGTTTCCCCCCGGCGGAGCCCCAGCATTTT.

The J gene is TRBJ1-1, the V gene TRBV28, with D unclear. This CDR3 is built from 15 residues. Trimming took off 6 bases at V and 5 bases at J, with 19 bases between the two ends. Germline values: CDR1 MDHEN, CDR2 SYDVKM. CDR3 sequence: CASSPPPTAGTEAFF. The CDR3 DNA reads TGTGCCAGCAGCCCTCCTCCAACGGCGGGGACTGAAGCTTTCTTT.

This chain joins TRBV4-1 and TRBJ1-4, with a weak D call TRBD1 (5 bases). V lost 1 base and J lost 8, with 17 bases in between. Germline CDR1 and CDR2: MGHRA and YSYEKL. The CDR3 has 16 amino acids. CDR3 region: CASSQVATDPLEKLFF. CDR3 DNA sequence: TGCGCCAGCAGCCAAGTCGCGACAGACCCTTTGGAAAAACTGTTTTTT.

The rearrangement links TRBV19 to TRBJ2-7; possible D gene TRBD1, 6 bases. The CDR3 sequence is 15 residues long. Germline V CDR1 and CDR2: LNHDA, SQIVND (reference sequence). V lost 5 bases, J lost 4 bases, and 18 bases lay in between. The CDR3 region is CASSAGRTEWYEQYF. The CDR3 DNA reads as TGTGCCAGTAGTGCAGGAAGGACAGAGTGGTACGAGCAGTACTTC. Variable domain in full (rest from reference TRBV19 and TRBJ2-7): DGGITQSPKYLFRKEGQNVTLSCEQNLNHDAMYWYRQDPGQGLRLIYYSQIVNDFQKGDIAEGYSVSREKKESFPLTVTSAQKNPTAFYLCASSAGRTEWYEQYFGPGTRLTVT.

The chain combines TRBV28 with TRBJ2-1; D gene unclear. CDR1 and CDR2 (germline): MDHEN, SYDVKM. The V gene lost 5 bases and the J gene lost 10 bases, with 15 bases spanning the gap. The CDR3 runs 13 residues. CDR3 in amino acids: CASSQNLRSEQFF. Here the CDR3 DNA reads TGTGCCAGCAGTCAGAATCTTAGGTCCGAGCAGTTCTTC.

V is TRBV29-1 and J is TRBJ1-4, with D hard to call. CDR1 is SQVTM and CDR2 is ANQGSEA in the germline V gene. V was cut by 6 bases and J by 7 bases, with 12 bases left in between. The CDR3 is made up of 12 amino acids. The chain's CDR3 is CSVGRNGEKLFF. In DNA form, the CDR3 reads TGCAGCGTGGGCAGAAACGGTGAAAAACTGTTTTTT.

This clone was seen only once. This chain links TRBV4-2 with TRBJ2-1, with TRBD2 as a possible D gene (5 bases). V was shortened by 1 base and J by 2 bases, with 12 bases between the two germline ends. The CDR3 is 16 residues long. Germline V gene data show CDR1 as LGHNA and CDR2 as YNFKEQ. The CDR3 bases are TGTGCCAGCAGCCAAGGCGGGCAGGCCCCCTACAATGAGCAGTTCTTC. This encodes CASSQGGQAPYNEQFF.

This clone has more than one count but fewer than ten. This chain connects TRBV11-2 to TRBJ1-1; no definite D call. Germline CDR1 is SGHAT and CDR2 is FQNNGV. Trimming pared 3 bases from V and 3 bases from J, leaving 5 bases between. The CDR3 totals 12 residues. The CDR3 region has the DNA TGTGCCAGCAGCTTCTCAGACACTGAAGCTTTCTTT. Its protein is CASSFSDTEAFF.

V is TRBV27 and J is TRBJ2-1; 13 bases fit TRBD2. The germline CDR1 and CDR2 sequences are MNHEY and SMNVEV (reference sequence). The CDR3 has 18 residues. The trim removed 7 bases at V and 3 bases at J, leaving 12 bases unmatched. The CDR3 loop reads CASTPGLAGLIGYNEQFF. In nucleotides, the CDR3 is TGTGCCAGCACCCCGGGACTAGCGGGACTTATAGGCTACAATGAGCAGTTCTTC.

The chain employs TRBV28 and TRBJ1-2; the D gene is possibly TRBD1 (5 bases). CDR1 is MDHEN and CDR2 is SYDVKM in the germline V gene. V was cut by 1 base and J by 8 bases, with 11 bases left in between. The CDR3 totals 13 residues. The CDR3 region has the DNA TGTGCCAGCAGTTTATCGCTGAGGGGAGGCTACACCTTC. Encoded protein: CASSLSLRGGYTF.

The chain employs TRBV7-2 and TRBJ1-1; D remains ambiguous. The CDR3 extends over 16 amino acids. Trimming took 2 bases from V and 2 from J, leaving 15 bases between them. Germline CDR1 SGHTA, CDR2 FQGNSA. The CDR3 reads CASSLRGLSLNTEAFF. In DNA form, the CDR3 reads TGTGCCAGCAGCTTACGGGGTCTGAGCCTTAACACTGAAGCTTTCTTT.

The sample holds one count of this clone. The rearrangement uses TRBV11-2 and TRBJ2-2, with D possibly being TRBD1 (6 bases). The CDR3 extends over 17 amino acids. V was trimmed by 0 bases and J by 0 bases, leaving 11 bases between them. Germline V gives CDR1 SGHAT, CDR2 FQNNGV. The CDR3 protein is CASSLDPEGANTGELFF. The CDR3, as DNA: TGTGCCAGCAGCTTAGATCCCGAGGGGGCGAACACCGGGGAGCTGTTTTTT.

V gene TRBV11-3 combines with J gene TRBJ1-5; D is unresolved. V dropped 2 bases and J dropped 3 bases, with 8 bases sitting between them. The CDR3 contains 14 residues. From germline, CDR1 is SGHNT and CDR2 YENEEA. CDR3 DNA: TGTGCCAGCAGCTTATCGGGGTCCAATCAGCCCCAGCATTTT. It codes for CASSLSGSNQPQHF.

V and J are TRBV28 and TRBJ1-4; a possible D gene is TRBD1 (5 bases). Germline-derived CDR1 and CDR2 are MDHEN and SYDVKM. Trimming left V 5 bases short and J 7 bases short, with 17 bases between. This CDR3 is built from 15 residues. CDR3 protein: CASSRPGTAPEKLFF. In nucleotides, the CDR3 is TGTGCCAGCAGTCGCCCCGGGACTGCTCCTGAAAAACTGTTTTTT. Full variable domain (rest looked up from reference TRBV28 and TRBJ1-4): DVKVTQSSRYLVKRTGEKVFLECVQDMDHENMFWYRQDPGLGLRLIYFSYDVKMKEKGDIPEGYSVSREKKERFSLILESASTNQTSMYLCASSRPGTAPEKLFFGSGTQLSVL.

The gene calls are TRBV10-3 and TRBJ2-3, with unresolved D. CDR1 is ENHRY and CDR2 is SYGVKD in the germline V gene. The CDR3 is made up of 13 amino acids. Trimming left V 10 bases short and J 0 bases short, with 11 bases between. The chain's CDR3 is CATSPDSTDTQYF. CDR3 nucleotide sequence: TGTGCCACAAGTCCAGATAGCACAGATACGCAGTATTTT.

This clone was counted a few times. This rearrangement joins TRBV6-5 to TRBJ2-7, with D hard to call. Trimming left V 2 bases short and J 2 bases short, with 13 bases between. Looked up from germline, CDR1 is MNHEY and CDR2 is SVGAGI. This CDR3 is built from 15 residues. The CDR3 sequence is CASSYVGLGTYEQYF. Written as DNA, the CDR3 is TGTGCCAGCAGTTACGTCGGTCTGGGTACCTACGAGCAGTACTTC.

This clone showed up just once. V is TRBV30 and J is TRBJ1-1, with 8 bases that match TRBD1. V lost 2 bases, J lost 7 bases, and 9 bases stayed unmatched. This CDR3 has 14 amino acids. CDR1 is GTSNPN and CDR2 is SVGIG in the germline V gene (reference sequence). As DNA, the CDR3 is TGTGCCTGGAGTCATGGGGGGGGACAGGTTGAAGCTTTCTTT. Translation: CAWSHGGGQVEAFF.

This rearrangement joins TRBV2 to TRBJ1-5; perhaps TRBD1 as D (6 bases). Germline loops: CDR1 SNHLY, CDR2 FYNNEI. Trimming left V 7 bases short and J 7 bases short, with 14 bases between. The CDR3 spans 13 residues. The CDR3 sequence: CASTRGARQPQHF. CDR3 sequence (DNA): TGTGCCAGCACACGGGGGGCAAGGCAGCCCCAGCATTTT.